Listed below are T cell receptor beta chains from one sample, sequenced in a study of cytomegalovirus exposure and HLA in healthy donors. Libraries were prepared by immunoSEQ multiplex PCR; TCRdb keeps only in-frame clonotypes and omits some of them. The sample holds over 75,000 clones, roughly 82% seen once. The sequenced sample was PBMCs. The receptors originated from a man aged 25 to 40 in good health and CMV-seropositive. Each CDR3 is given with its conserved first and last residue. D genes are given only for firm matches. Rows give clone size only sometimes, using once, few, many, or a class for an expanded clone.

CDR3aa,CDR3nt,v_gene,j_gene,d_gene,abundance
CASSLSRTSGSIGELFF,TGTGCCAGCAGTTTATCGAGGACTAGCGGGAGTATCGGGGAGCTGTTTTTT,TRBV27,TRBJ2-2,TRBD2,once
CASSLEGRRDQPQHF,TGCGCCAGCAGCTTGGAGGGGCGCAGGGATCAGCCCCAGCATTTT,TRBV5-1,TRBJ1-5,NA,NA
CASLRDRASYEQYF,TGTGCCAGTCTCCGGGACAGGGCTTCCTACGAGCAGTACTTC,TRBV28,TRBJ2-7,TRBD1,NA
CASSLGQGTTNEKLFF,TGTGCCAGCAGCCTTGGACAGGGGACAACTAATGAAAAACTGTTTTTT,TRBV7-9,TRBJ1-4,TRBD1,NA
CASSVGTFSYNEQFF,TGTGCCAGCAGCGTAGGGACATTCTCCTACAATGAGCAGTTCTTC,TRBV9,TRBJ2-1,NA,NA
CASSLFDRAYQPQHF,TGTGCCAGCAGCTTGTTCGACAGGGCCTATCAGCCCCAGCATTTT,TRBV5-6,TRBJ1-5,TRBD1,NA
CASSYGQGPYEQYF,TGTGCCAGCAGTTACGGTCAGGGGCCCTACGAGCAGTACTTC,TRBV6-5,TRBJ2-7,NA,few
CASSLSGEYEQYF,TGCGCCAGCAGCTTGTCAGGGGAATACGAGCAGTACTTC,TRBV5-1,TRBJ2-7,NA,NA
CASRGTSGSTGELFF,TGTGCCAGCAGGGGGACTAGCGGGAGTACCGGGGAGCTGTTTTTT,TRBV7-2,TRBJ2-2,TRBD2,NA
CASTDAGGDYNEQFF,TGTGCCAGCACCGACGCAGGGGGCGACTACAATGAGCAGTTCTTC,TRBV5-6,TRBJ2-1,TRBD1,NA
CASSGPGGNTGELFF,TGTGCCAGCAGCGGGCCAGGGGGGAACACCGGGGAGCTGTTTTTT,TRBV9,TRBJ2-2,TRBD1,NA
CASSLFGTNNEQFF,TGTGCCAGCAGCTTGTTCGGGACTAACAATGAGCAGTTCTTC,TRBV5-6,TRBJ2-1,TRBD2,NA
CASSPTFGGYEQYF,TGTGCCAGCTCACCAACTTTTGGAGGATACGAGCAGTACTTC,TRBV18,TRBJ2-7,NA,NA
CASSRRGIGEYEQYF,TGTGCCAGCAGTCGCCGTGGGATCGGGGAATACGAGCAGTACTTC,TRBV6-1,TRBJ2-7,NA,NA
CASSSPREAYEQYF,TGTGCCAGCAGTTCGCCGCGGGAGGCCTACGAGCAGTACTTC,TRBV27,TRBJ2-7,TRBD2,NA
CASSSPPGGAFQETQYF,TGTGCCAGCAGCTCGCCGCCAGGGGGCGCGTTTCAAGAGACCCAGTACTTC,TRBV7-9,TRBJ2-5,TRBD1,NA
CASSKDRETFYEQYF,TGTGCCAGCTCAAAAGACAGGGAGACTTTCTACGAGCAGTACTTC,TRBV18,TRBJ2-7,TRBD1,NA
CSVQGQDHYEQYF,TGCAGCGTTCAGGGACAGGATCACTACGAGCAGTACTTC,TRBV29-1,TRBJ2-7,TRBD1,NA
CASSSTGIQETQYF,TGCGCCAGCAGCTCGACAGGGATCCAAGAGACCCAGTACTTC,TRBV5-1,TRBJ2-5,TRBD1,once
CASSDDGGKLFF,TGTGCCAGCAGCGACGACGGCGGAAAACTGTTTTTT,TRBV9,TRBJ1-4,NA,NA
CASRPGLASYNEQFF,TGCGCCAGCAGACCGGGACTAGCTTCCTACAATGAGCAGTTCTTC,TRBV5-1,TRBJ2-1,TRBD2,NA
CASSLDRAGGADTQYF,TGCGCCAGCAGCTTGGACCGAGCGGGAGGGGCAGATACGCAGTATTTT,TRBV5-1,TRBJ2-3,TRBD2,NA
CASSRGDRGPYEQYF,TGTGCCAGCAGCCGTGGAGACAGGGGGCCCTACGAGCAGTACTTC,TRBV9,TRBJ2-7,TRBD1,NA
CASSLGQGTSPLHF,TGTGCCAGCAGCTTGGGGCAGGGGACCTCACCCCTCCACTTT,TRBV5-4,TRBJ1-6,NA,NA
CSSGDTQYF,TGCAGCTCGGGAGATACGCAGTATTTT,TRBV29-1,TRBJ2-3,NA,NA
CASSNWDREDEQYF,TGTGCCAGCAGTAACTGGGACAGGGAGGACGAGCAGTACTTC,TRBV27,TRBJ2-7,TRBD1,NA
CASTPGTSGSTDTQYF,TGTGCCAGCACCCCCGGGACTAGCGGGAGCACAGATACGCAGTATTTT,TRBV7-8,TRBJ2-3,TRBD2,NA
CASIERGSYEQYF,TGTGCCAGCATTGAACGCGGCTCCTACGAGCAGTACTTC,TRBV28,TRBJ2-7,NA,NA
CASSVSSVSYEQYF,TGTGCCAGCAGCGTAAGTTCTGTCTCCTACGAGCAGTACTTC,TRBV9,TRBJ2-7,NA,NA
CASRTTGTGISYGYTF,TGTGCCAGCAGAACGACCGGGACAGGGATCTCCTATGGCTACACCTTC,TRBV27,TRBJ1-2,TRBD1,NA
CATVGGTSGRNEQFF,TGTGCCACCGTTGGGGGGACTAGCGGGAGAAATGAGCAGTTCTTC,TRBV10-3,TRBJ2-1,TRBD2,NA
CASSLEGGPNEKLFF,TGCGCCAGCAGCTTGGAAGGAGGACCTAATGAAAAACTGTTTTTT,TRBV5-1,TRBJ1-4,NA,NA
CASSLDQLTVNTEAFF,TGTGCCAGCTCACTGGACCAATTGACAGTGAACACTGAAGCTTTCTTT,TRBV18,TRBJ1-1,NA,NA
CASSLVEGLQETQYF,TGTGCCAGCAGCCTCGTGGAGGGGCTCCAAGAGACCCAGTACTTC,TRBV7-6,TRBJ2-5,NA,NA
CASSYGQGIGGNTIYF,TGTGCCAGCAGTTACGGACAGGGCATCGGAGGAAACACCATATATTTT,TRBV6-6,TRBJ1-3,TRBD1,NA
CASSTIGGDQPQHF,TGTGCCAGCAGCACCATAGGGGGGGATCAGCCCCAGCATTTT,TRBV5-5,TRBJ1-5,NA,few
CASSRSGRSNEQFF,TGTGCCAGCAGCCGTAGCGGGAGGTCCAATGAGCAGTTCTTC,TRBV5-4,TRBJ2-1,TRBD2,NA
CASSLDGQSSYNEQFF,TGTGCCAGCAGCTTGGACGGACAGTCTTCCTACAATGAGCAGTTCTTC,TRBV5-6,TRBJ2-1,NA,NA
CASSLPGSGNTIYF,TGTGCCAGCAGCTTACCAGGCTCTGGAAACACCATATATTTT,TRBV28,TRBJ1-3,NA,NA
CASSPRGRGRAGEQFF,TGTGCCAGCTCACCACGAGGACGCGGGAGGGCCGGGGAGCAGTTCTTC,TRBV18,TRBJ2-1,TRBD2,NA
CASSPIPGRKIYGYTF,TGTGCCAGCAGCCCCATTCCGGGAAGGAAGATCTATGGCTACACCTTC,TRBV7-2,TRBJ1-2,NA,NA
CASSYRAHTEAFF,TGTGCCAGCAGTTACAGGGCGCACACTGAAGCTTTCTTT,TRBV27,TRBJ1-1,NA,once
CAWSVNLNTEAFF,TGTGCCTGGAGTGTTAATTTGAACACTGAAGCTTTCTTT,TRBV30,TRBJ1-1,NA,NA
CASSMTSGRAFEQFF,TGTGCCAGTAGCATGACTAGCGGGAGGGCCTTTGAGCAGTTCTTC,TRBV19,TRBJ2-1,TRBD2,NA
CASSLEQRETGQFF,TGTGCCAGCAGCTTAGAACAGCGGGAGACGGGACAGTTCTTC,TRBV7-2,TRBJ2-1,TRBD2,NA
CASSLLLGGTSGISRNEQFF,TGTGCCAGCAGTTTACTGCTGGGGGGGACTAGCGGGATCTCGCGGAATGAGCAGTTCTTC,TRBV28,TRBJ2-1,TRBD2,NA
CASSFGTGDYEQYF,TGTGCCAGCAGTTTCGGGACAGGGGACTACGAGCAGTACTTC,TRBV27,TRBJ2-7,TRBD1,NA
CASSYSRYGYTF,TGTGCCAGCAGTTACTCCCGCTATGGCTACACCTTC,TRBV6-6,TRBJ1-2,NA,few
CASSDVRGSNEKLFF,TGTGCCAGCAGTGACGTAAGGGGATCTAATGAAAAACTGTTTTTT,TRBV25-1,TRBJ1-4,NA,few
CASSVLGQGNTEAFF,TGTGCCAGCAGCGTCTTGGGACAGGGAAACACTGAAGCTTTCTTT,TRBV9,TRBJ1-1,TRBD1,few
CASSAPGEQYF,TGTGCCAGCAGTGCCCCGGGGGAGCAGTACTTC,TRBV6-4,TRBJ2-7,NA,NA
CASSASPGLAANEQFF,TGTGCCAGCAGCGCCTCACCGGGACTAGCGGCCAATGAGCAGTTCTTC,TRBV5-8,TRBJ2-1,TRBD2,NA
CASSESSGRAQSYNEQFF,TGTGCCAGCAGTGAATCTAGCGGGAGGGCCCAGTCCTACAATGAGCAGTTCTTC,TRBV2,TRBJ2-1,TRBD2,NA
CAGPGVNTEAFF,TGTGCCGGCCCGGGGGTGAACACTGAAGCTTTCTTT,TRBV30,TRBJ1-1,NA,few
CASSLMPGQSSYEQYF,TGTGCCAGCTCACTGATGCCGGGACAAAGCTCCTACGAGCAGTACTTC,TRBV18,TRBJ2-7,NA,NA
CASSDRSAKNSPLHF,TGTGCCAGCAGTGACAGGTCGGCTAAGAATTCACCCCTCCACTTT,TRBV6-1,TRBJ1-6,NA,once
CASGHQREWDEQFF,TGTGCTAGTGGTCACCAGCGGGAGTGGGATGAGCAGTTCTTC,TRBV12-5,TRBJ2-1,TRBD2,few